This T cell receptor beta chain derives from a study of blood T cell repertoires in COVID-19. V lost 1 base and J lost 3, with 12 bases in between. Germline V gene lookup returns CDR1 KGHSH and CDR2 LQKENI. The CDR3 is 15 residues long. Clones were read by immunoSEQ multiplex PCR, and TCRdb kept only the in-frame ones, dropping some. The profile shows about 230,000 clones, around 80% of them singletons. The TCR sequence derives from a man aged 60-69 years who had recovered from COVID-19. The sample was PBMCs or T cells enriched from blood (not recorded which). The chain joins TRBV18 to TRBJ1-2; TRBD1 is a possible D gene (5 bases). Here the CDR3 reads CASSPRQEGDYGYTF. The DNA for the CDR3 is TGTGCCAGCTCACCACGGCAGGAAGGGGACTATGGCTACACCTTC. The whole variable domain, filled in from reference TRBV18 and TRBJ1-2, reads NAGVMQNPRHLVRRRGQEARLRCSPMKGHSHVYWYRQLPEEGLKFMVYLQKENIIDESGMPKERFSAEFPKEGPSILRIQQVVRGDSAAYFCASSPRQEGDYGYTFGSGTRLTVV.